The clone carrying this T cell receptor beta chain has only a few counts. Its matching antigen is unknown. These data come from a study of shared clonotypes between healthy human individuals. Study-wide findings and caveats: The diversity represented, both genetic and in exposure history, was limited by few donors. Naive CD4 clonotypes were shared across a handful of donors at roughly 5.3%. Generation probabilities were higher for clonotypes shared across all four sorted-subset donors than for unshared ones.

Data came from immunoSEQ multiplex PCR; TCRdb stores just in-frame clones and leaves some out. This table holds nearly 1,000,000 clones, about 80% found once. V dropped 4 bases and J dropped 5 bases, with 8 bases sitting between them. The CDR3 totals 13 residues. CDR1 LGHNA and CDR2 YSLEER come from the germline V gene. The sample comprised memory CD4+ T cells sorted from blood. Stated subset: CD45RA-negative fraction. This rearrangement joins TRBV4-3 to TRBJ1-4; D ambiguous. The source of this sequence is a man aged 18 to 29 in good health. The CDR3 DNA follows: TGCGCCAGCAGCCTGACGGAAAATGAAAAACTGTTTTTT. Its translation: CASSLTENEKLFF.